This T cell receptor (beta chain) is drawn from a study of Ad26.COV2.S vaccination and SARS-CoV-2 variants (dated by TCRdb to the early 2020s). With respect to the entire study: Donors in the vaccine arm were drawn from COV1001, a phase I-IIa trial of Ad26.COV2.S in healthy adults that was multicentre, randomized, double-blind and placebo-controlled. The TCR-sequenced set comprised around 32 samples: around 20 Ad26.COV2.S vaccine recipients, 5 placebo recipients and 8 SARS-CoV-2 convalescent individuals. Trial participants were randomized into five groups of five, in which low-dose or high-dose Ad26.COV2.S was given once or twice, or placebo was given on both occasions. Ad26.COV2.S was given intramuscularly at 5x10^10 or 1x10^11 viral particles, as a single shot or as two shots 56 days apart. Investigators remained blinded to trial group allocation during experiments and outcome assessment. TCRbeta repertoire sequencing served as the tool for gauging how specific and how broad the SARS-CoV-2-reactive T cell receptors were following Ad26.COV2.S vaccination. Overall results and qualifications from the work: Compared with placebo recipients, Ad26.COV2.S recipients showed higher spike-specific TCR breadth (P = 0.0014). The study was not powered for comparison of responses between vaccine doses or regimens. Vaccine and placebo recipients had similar non-spike TCR breadth, a finding consistent with the vaccine containing only spike. It was noted by the authors that total T cell responses may have been underestimated by the TCR breadth and depth analyses. After vaccination, spike-specific CD8+ and CD4+ T cell responses were reported to show substantial breadth.

On this clone: Its antigen specificity is not known. Nothing much larger sits one base from this clone, and base qualities are not available.

TCRbeta CDR3 regions were sequenced with the immunoSEQ Assay. After extraction, genomic DNA underwent amplification by bias-controlled multiplex PCR, followed by high-throughput sequencing. As for how the authors treated the data: Collapsing and filtering of sequences were performed to quantify the absolute abundance of each unique TCRbeta CDR3 region. T cell fraction was estimated by normalizing TCRbeta template counts to usable DNA, which was measured by amplifying reference genes present in all nucleated cells. Repertoire TCRs were annotated as SARS-CoV-2-specific by exact matching of V gene, CDR3 amino acid sequence and J gene to a known reactive TCR set. MIRA supplied the reference SARS-CoV-2 TCR set, which was filtered for enrichment in COVID-19-positive ImmuneCODE repertoires so that public or cross-reactive TCRs were removed. Using the MIRA antigens, annotated TCRs were further analysed by specific ORF or by position within an ORF. Breadth was defined as the number of annotated unique rearrangements divided by the total number of unique productive rearrangements, and depth was defined as the summed frequency of the annotated unique rearrangements. Two-sided Wilcoxon rank-sum tests were applied when comparing TCR breadth between groups. As stored in TCRdb, this immuneACCESS dataset retains in-frame rearrangements with V and J assigned. A fraction of the clones does not appear; measured against another copy, unresolved V genes explain less than half of the discrepancy, and the remainder lacks a known reason. The V and J calls and clone size were taken over from that table, and D and trimming were inferred from the DNA. In this sample the table shows hundreds of thousands of clones, 80% to 90% of which occur a single time. Approximately 5% of the sample belongs to the ten largest clones.

CDR1 and CDR2, looked up from the germline V gene, are SGHRS and YFSETQ. Clipping removes 5 bases from V and 5 bases from J, with 3 as the unmatched junction base count. The CDR3 runs 14 residues from the cysteine to the phenylalanine. Only CDR3 DNA is held: 42 bases, read in frame from base 1. Interpreted using the paper, the treatment or condition label stands for: around 19 received Ad26.COV2.S at low or high dose, single or two shots; roughly five received placebo; per-sample allocation not given. For vaccine and placebo recipients, repertoires were sequenced using samples collected on day 63 after the first injection. Between 29 July and 7 August 2020, Cohort 1b enrolled 25 adults aged 18-55 years at one site in Boston, USA. Ad26.COV2.S consisted of a replication-incompetent adenovirus type 26 vector by which a prefusion-stabilized SARS-CoV-2 spike protein from the original Wuhan strain was expressed.

The rearrangement joined TRBV5-1 to TRBJ1-6; 8 middle bases align to TRBD1. The sequencing here drew on peripheral blood, taken in a trial of Ad26.COV2.S vaccine versus placebo. The origin of this receptor is a person between 18 and 65 years old who received the Ad26.COV2.S COVID-19 vaccine or a placebo. In nucleotides, the sequence is TGCGCCAGCAGTTTGACAGGGGATAATTCACCCCTCCACTTT. It codes for CASSLTGDNSPLHF.